This T cell receptor beta chain was recovered during a study of blood T cell repertoires in COVID-19. Study summary: Nucleic acid was either cDNA or gDNA, and it came from T cells, B-cell-depleted T cells, or PBMCs.

Seattle enrolled patients during active infection and tracked them longitudinally. The V segment lost 0 bases and the J segment 4 bases; nucleotides outside the gene matches: 8. The CDR3 sequence is 18 residues long. CDR1 SGHRS and CDR2 YFSETQ come from the germline V gene. As originally analysed: By means of reference gene primer amplification, nucleated cell counts were estimated. The assay was immunoSEQ multiplex PCR, and TCRdb's table has in-frame clones only and misses some. V and J calls and clone size are copied from that table; D and trimming were computed from the DNA. This table holds roughly 190,000 clones, roughly 87% found once.

The receptor was isolated from a woman aged 55-70 years with COVID-19, enrolled during active disease. The chain couples TRBV5-1 to TRBJ2-2; 11 nucleotides line up with TRBD1. The sequenced sample consisted of peripheral blood. In DNA form, the CDR3 reads TGCGCCAGCAGCTTGGCTTTTCAGGACAGGGGGCGCACCGGGGAGCTGTTTTTT. Its translation: CASSLAFQDRGRTGELFF. The variable domain in full, with the rest retrieved from reference TRBV5-1 and TRBJ2-2, is KAGVTQTPRYLIKTRGQQVTLSCSPISGHRSVSWYQQTPGQGLQFLFEYFSETQRNKGNFPGRFSGRQFSNSRSEMNVSTLELGDSALYLCASSLAFQDRGRTGELFFGEGSRLTVL.